Listed below are T cell receptor beta chains from one sample, sequenced in a study of blood T cell repertoires in COVID-19. Assay used: immunoSEQ multiplex PCR; TCRdb lists only in-frame clones, some missing. The sample gives under 200,000 clones, approximately 87% of which show up once; roughly 2.5% is in the top ten. The sequenced material came from peripheral blood. The receptor set was obtained from a man between 35 and 55 years old with active or convalescent COVID-19. The CDR3 runs from the conserved cysteine through the conserved F or W. The D gene is left open where the match is weak. Only part of the rows carry a size: once, few, many, or a class if the clone is expanded.

j_call,clone_size,v_call,d_call,cdr3_aa,cdr3_nt
TRBJ1-1,-,TRBV11-2,-,CASSPRGGTNTEAFF,TGTGCCAGCAGCCCCAGAGGGGGAACGAACACTGAAGCTTTCTTT
TRBJ1-5,-,TRBV5-1,-,CASSLWRVGSNQPQHF,TGCGCCAGCAGCTTGTGGAGGGTTGGGAGCAATCAGCCCCAGCATTTT
TRBJ1-6,-,TRBV5-6,TRBD1,CASSSLGQGANSPLHF,TGTGCCAGCAGCTCATTAGGACAGGGGGCCAATTCACCCCTCCACTTT
TRBJ1-1,once,TRBV30,-,CAWDRQNTEAFF,TGTGCCTGGGACAGACAGAACACTGAAGCTTTCTTT
TRBJ1-2,-,TRBV7-9,TRBD1,CASSSSPGGEFPRGYTF,TGTGCCAGCAGCTCCTCCCCAGGGGGCGAATTTCCGCGTGGCTACACCTTC
TRBJ1-2,-,TRBV6-5,TRBD1,CASRITGTGDYGYTF,TGTGCCAGCAGGATAACCGGGACAGGGGACTATGGCTACACCTTC
TRBJ1-1,few,TRBV5-1,-,CASSSLGAENTEAFF,TGCGCCAGCAGCTCCCTGGGGGCCGAGAACACTGAAGCTTTCTTT
TRBJ1-5,-,TRBV7-7,-,CASSLVLGRGCQPQHF,TGTGCTAGCAGCTTAGTACTAGGGAGAGGGTGTCAGCCCCAGCATTTT
TRBJ1-6,-,TRBV6-4,TRBD1,CASSDGGTANSPLHF,TGTGCCAGCAGTGACGGAGGGACAGCCAATTCACCCCTCCACTTT
TRBJ1-4,-,TRBV4-2,-,CASSLEGGTNEKLFF,TGTGCCAGCAGCCTCGAGGGAGGAACTAATGAAAAACTGTTTTTT
TRBJ1-2,-,TRBV5-1,-,CASSTGHDYGYTF,TGCGCCAGCAGTACGGGACACGACTATGGCTACACCTTC
TRBJ1-6,-,TRBV7-6,TRBD1,CASSLSPGGGNSPLHF,TGTGCCAGCAGCTTAAGCCCAGGGGGAGGCAATTCACCCCTCCACTTT
TRBJ2-1,-,TRBV9,-,CASSVLGGLNEQFF,TGTGCCAGCAGCGTACTTGGGGGACTGAATGAGCAGTTCTTC
TRBJ2-7,-,TRBV11-3,TRBD1,CASIPTDRASYEQYF,TGTGCCAGCATCCCTACGGACAGGGCCTCCTACGAGCAGTACTTC
TRBJ1-2,-,TRBV27,-,CASSLMSGYGYTF,TGTGCCAGCAGTTTAATGTCAGGCTATGGCTACACCTTC
TRBJ1-6,-,TRBV7-9,-,CASSRSSYNSPLHF,TGTGCCAGCAGCAGGAGCTCCTATAATTCACCCCTCCACTTT